This TCR beta chain is from a study of T cells in Graves' hyperthyroidism and ophthalmopathy. This clonotype was observed at least ten times. The antigen is undetermined. Broader study findings: Within blood appeared most thyroid clonotypes that had expanded above 0.001.

TCR beta CDR3 sequences were amplified from RNA transcripts. Carried out on the TCR CDR3, a first-round RT-PCR used the HTBI primer set. TCRdb re-analysed the multiplex PCR reads in MiXCR, keeping a single row per CDR3 protein. The sample consists of about 700,000 distinct CDR3 sequences, around 15% of them appearing once. There are 12 residues in the CDR3. The germline gives CDR1 GTSNPN, CDR2 SVGIG (reference sequence). V was pared by 5 bases and J by 6 bases, with 3 bases of the junction left unmatched. Sequenced sample: blood. The sequence was collected from a woman aged 18-29 years with Graves' hyperthyroidism. The chain couples TRBV30 to TRBJ2-2, with 7 nucleotides matching TRBD1. The CDR3, as DNA: TGTGCCTGGGGACAGGCCCCCGGGGAGCTGTTTTTT. Translation: CAWGQAPGELFF. The full variable domain, with the rest looked up from reference TRBV30 and TRBJ2-2, is SQTIHQWPATLVQPVGSPLSLECTVEGTSNPNLYWYRQAAGRGLQLLFYSVGIGQISSEVPQNLSASRPQDRQFILSSKKLLLSDSGFYLCAWGQAPGELFFGEGSRLTVL.